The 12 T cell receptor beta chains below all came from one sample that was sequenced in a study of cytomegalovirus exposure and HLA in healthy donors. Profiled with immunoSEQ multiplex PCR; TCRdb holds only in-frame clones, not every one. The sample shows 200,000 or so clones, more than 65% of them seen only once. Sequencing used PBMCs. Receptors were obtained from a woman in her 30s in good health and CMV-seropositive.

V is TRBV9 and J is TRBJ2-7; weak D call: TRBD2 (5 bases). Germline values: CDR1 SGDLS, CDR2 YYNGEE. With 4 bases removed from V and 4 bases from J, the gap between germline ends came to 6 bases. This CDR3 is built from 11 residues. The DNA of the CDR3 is TGTGCCAGCAGCTCGGGATACGAGCAGTACTTC. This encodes CASSSGYEQYF.

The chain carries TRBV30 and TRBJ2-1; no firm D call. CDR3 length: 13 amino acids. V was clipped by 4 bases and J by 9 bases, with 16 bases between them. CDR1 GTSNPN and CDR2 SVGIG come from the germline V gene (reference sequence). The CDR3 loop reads CAWTGLAGGEQFF. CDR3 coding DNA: TGTGCCTGGACTGGCTTAGCCGGCGGTGAGCAGTTCTTC.

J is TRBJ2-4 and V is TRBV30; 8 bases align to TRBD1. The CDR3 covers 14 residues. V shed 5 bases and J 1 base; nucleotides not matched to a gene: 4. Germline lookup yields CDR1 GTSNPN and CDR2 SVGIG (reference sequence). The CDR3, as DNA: TGTGCCTGGTCCACAGGGGGGGCCAAAAACATTCAGTACTTC. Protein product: CAWSTGGAKNIQYF.

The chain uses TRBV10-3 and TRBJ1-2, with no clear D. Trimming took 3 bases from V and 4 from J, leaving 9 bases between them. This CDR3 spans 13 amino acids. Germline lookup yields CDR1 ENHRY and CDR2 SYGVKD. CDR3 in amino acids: CAISEGGGYGYTF. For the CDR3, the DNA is TGTGCCATCAGTGAAGGCGGCGGCTATGGCTACACCTTC.

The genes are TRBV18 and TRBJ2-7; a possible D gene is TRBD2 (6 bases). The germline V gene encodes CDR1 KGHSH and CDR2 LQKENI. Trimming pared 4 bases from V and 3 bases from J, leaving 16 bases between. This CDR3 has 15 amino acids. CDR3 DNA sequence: TGTGCCAGCTCACTGACCGGGACTCTAGACTACGAGCAGTACTTC. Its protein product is CASSLTGTLDYEQYF.

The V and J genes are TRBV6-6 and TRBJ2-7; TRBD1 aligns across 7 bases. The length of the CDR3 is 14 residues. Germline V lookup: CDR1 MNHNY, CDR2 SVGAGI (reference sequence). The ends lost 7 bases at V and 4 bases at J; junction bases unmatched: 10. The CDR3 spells CASTKVGTEYEQYF. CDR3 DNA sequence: TGTGCCAGCACCAAAGTCGGGACAGAATACGAGCAGTACTTC.

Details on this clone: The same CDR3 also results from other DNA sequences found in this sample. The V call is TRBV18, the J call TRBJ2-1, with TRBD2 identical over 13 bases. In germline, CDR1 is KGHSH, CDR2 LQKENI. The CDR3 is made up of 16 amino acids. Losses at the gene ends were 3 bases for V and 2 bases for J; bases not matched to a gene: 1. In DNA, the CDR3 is TGTGCCAGCTCACCGGGGACTAGCGGGACCTACAATGAGCAGTTCTTC. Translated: CASSPGTSGTYNEQFF.

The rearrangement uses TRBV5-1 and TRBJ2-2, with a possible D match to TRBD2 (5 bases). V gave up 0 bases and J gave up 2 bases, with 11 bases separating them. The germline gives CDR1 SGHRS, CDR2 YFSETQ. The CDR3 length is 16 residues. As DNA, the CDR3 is TGCGCCAGCAGCTTGGGGTACCTAGCAAACACCGGGGAGCTGTTTTTT. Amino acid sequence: CASSLGYLANTGELFF. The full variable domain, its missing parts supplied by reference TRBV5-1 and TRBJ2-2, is KAGVTQTPRYLIKTRGQQVTLSCSPISGHRSVSWYQQTPGQGLQFLFEYFSETQRNKGNFPGRFSGRQFSNSRSEMNVSTLELGDSALYLCASSLGYLANTGELFFGEGSRLTVL.

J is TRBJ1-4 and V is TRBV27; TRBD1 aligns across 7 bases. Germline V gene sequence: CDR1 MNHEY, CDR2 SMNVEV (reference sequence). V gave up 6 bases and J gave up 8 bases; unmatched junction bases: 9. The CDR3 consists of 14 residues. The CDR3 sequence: CASRPRGNIEKLFF. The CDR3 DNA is TGTGCCAGCAGGCCCAGGGGGAATATCGAAAAACTGTTTTTT.

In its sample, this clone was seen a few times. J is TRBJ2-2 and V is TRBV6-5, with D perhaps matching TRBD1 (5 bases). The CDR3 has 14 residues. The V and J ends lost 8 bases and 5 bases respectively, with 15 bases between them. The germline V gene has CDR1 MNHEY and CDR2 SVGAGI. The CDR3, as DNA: TGTGCCAGCTCTCGCCAGACAGTTACCGGGGAGCTGTTTTTT. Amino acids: CASSRQTVTGELFF.

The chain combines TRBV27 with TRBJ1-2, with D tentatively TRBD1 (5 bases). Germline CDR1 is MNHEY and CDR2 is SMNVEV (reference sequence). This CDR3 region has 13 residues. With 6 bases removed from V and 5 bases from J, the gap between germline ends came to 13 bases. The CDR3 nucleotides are TGTGCCAGCAGCCCGACAGATTTATATGGCTACACCTTC. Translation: CASSPTDLYGYTF.

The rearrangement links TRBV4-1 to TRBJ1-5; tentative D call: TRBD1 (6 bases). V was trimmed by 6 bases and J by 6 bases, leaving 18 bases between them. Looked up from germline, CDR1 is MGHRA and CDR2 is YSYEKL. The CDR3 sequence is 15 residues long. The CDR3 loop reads CASSPEAGDGQPQHF. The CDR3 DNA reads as TGCGCCAGCAGTCCTGAGGCAGGGGATGGTCAGCCCCAGCATTTT.